The 17 T cell receptor beta chains below were found in one sample sequenced in a study of siplizumab effects on memory and regulatory T cells. Clones were read by immunoSEQ multiplex PCR, and TCRdb kept only the in-frame ones, dropping some. The table lists about 120,000 clones, 90% to 95% of them singletons, with around 1.7% in the top ten. The sample consisted of non-Treg CD4+ T cells sorted from blood. The receptor source for this set is a human donor in good health.

The chain combines TRBV5-1 with TRBJ2-1; possibly TRBD1 for D (6 bases). Germline V lookup: CDR1 SGHRS, CDR2 YFSETQ. Deletions cut 9 bases from V and 4 bases from J, with 17 bases between. This CDR3 comprises 14 residues. CDR3: CATSDGQPYNEQFF. DNA of the CDR3: TGCGCCACCTCGGACGGACAGCCGTACAATGAGCAGTTCTTC.

This sequence joins TRBV2 and TRBJ1-5; D is uncertain. The CDR3 length is 13 residues. Germline CDR1 reads SNHLY; CDR2 reads FYNNEI. The ends were cut back, 2 bases at V and 4 bases at J, with 6 bases in the middle. CDR3 nucleotides: TGTGCCAGCAGTGAAAACACAAATCAGCCCCAGCATTTT. It translates to CASSENTNQPQHF.

This chain links TRBV10-3 with TRBJ1-2, with D possibly matching TRBD1 (5 bases). Trimming removed 7 bases from V and 0 bases from J, with 15 bases in between. The germline gives CDR1 ENHRY, CDR2 SYGVKD. The CDR3 contains 15 residues. CDR3 bases: TGTGCCATCAAACGGGACGTAGGACCTAACTATGGCTACACCTTC. Translated, it gives CAIKRDVGPNYGYTF.

The V gene is TRBV5-4, the J gene TRBJ1-5, with D unresolved. The V gene lost 4 bases and the J gene lost 5 bases, with 10 bases spanning the gap. The CDR3 is 13 amino acids. CDR1 and CDR2 from the germline V gene are SGHNT and YYREEE (reference sequence). CDR3: CASSKDRDQPQHF. The CDR3 bases are TGTGCCAGCAGCAAGGACCGAGATCAGCCCCAGCATTTT.

The chain employs TRBV20-1 and TRBJ1-1; 8 positions agree with TRBD1. The V gene's germline CDR1 is DFQATT and CDR2 SNEGSKA (reference sequence). V was pared by 2 bases and J by 11 bases, with 4 bases of the junction left unmatched. The CDR3 contains 11 residues. CDR3 sequence reads: CSARQGAEAFF. In nucleotides, the CDR3 is TGCAGTGCTAGACAGGGGGCGGAGGCTTTCTTT.

CDR3 nucleotides: TGTGCCAGCAGGACTACCTTTCGGGACAGGGCTGGGGCCAACGTCCTGACTTTC. It yields the protein CASRTTFRDRAGANVLTF. The V gene is TRBV11-2, the J gene TRBJ2-6; 9 bases align to TRBD1. CDR3 length: 18 amino acids. Per germline, CDR1 SGHAT and CDR2 FQNNGV. After removal of 6 bases from V and 2 bases from J, the junction contained 11 bases not matched to a gene.

The chain joins TRBV19 to TRBJ1-4, with TRBD1 identical over 7 bases. V lost 6 bases to trimming and J lost 8 bases; unmatched junction nucleotides: 12. This CDR3 spans 15 amino acids. Germline CDR1 LNHDA, CDR2 SQIVND (reference sequence). This CDR3 is CASSTRDSGNEKLFF. The DNA of the CDR3 is TGTGCCAGTAGCACCCGGGACAGTGGTAACGAAAAACTGTTTTTT.

The rearrangement joins TRBV30 to TRBJ2-5; D may match TRBD1 or TRBD2 (5 bases each). V was trimmed by 2 bases and J by 7 bases, leaving 26 bases between them. The germline CDR1 and CDR2 sequences are GTSNPN and SVGIG (reference sequence). The CDR3 contains 17 residues. The CDR3 protein is CAWSKGTTDIRFGTQYF. The CDR3 DNA sequence: TGTGCCTGGAGTAAAGGGACGACGGACATACGCTTCGGGACCCAGTACTTC.

This clone was counted only a few times. This chain links TRBV19 with TRBJ1-1; 7 bases match TRBD1. The V segment lost 6 bases and the J segment 1 base; nucleotides outside the gene matches: 8. CDR1 and CDR2 from the germline V gene are LNHDA and SQIVND (reference sequence). The CDR3 runs to 15 residues. This CDR3 reads CASRPLGQTNTEAFF. The CDR3 region has the DNA TGTGCCAGTAGACCCTTGGGACAGACGAACACTGAAGCTTTCTTT.

This sequence joins TRBV21-1 and TRBJ1-4; the listed D gene, TRBD1, was not tested against the DNA. TRBV21-1 is an annotated pseudogene. The length of the CDR3 is 17 residues. The DNA of the CDR3 is TGTGCCAGCAGCAGACCGGGACAGGGTTTTGCTAATGAAAAACTGTTTTTT. Protein product: CASSRPGQGFANEKLFF.

The genes are TRBV7-8 and TRBJ2-7; 11 bases align to TRBD1. Unmatched junction bases numbered 14, after V lost 7 bases and J lost 0 bases. This CDR3 has 18 residues. Germline values: CDR1 SGHVS, CDR2 FQNEAQ. This CDR3 is CASTAPGQGGSSSYEQYF. In DNA form, the CDR3 reads TGTGCCAGCACTGCCCCGGGACAGGGGGGCTCAAGCTCCTACGAGCAGTACTTC.

The V call is TRBV4-2, the J call TRBJ2-2, with TRBD2 matching 7 bases. Losses at the gene ends were 1 base for V and 6 bases for J; bases not matched to a gene: 11. The CDR3 loop spans 17 amino acids. Looked up from germline, CDR1 is LGHNA and CDR2 is YNFKEQ. This chain's CDR3 is CASSQVDAGVGAGELFF. In nucleotides, the CDR3 is TGTGCCAGCAGCCAAGTCGACGCGGGAGTTGGGGCCGGGGAGCTGTTTTTT.

On this clone: The sample contains more than one DNA sequence encoding this CDR3. The chain is built from TRBV5-4 and TRBJ1-5; 7 nucleotides match TRBD1. Germline trimming cut 0 bases from V and 2 bases from J; bases unmatched to any gene: 2. Germline assignment: CDR1 SGHNT and CDR2 YYREEE (reference sequence). The CDR3 extends over 15 amino acids. The CDR3 DNA follows: TGTGCCAGCAGCTTGGGGGGGACAGGCAATCAGCCCCAGCATTTT. Amino acid sequence: CASSLGGTGNQPQHF. Variable domain in full (rest from reference TRBV5-4 and TRBJ1-5): ETGVTQSPTHLIKTRGQQVTLRCSSQSGHNTVSWYQQALGQGPQFIFQYYREEENGRGNFPPRFSGLQFPNYSSELNVNALELDDSALYLCASSLGGTGNQPQHFGDGTRLSIL.

The chain carries TRBV5-1 and TRBJ2-1, with 9 bases that match TRBD2. From germline, CDR1 is SGHRS and CDR2 YFSETQ. This CDR3 has 15 residues. Trimming removed 0 bases from V and 3 bases from J; junction bases left unmatched: 1. The CDR3 is CASSLGLAVYNEQFF. The CDR3 coding sequence is TGCGCCAGCAGCTTGGGACTAGCGGTCTACAATGAGCAGTTCTTC.

The genes are TRBV9 and TRBJ2-3; D uncertain. Trimming removed 4 bases from V and 0 bases from J, with 9 bases in between. The CDR3 extends over 14 amino acids. Germline V gene data show CDR1 as SGDLS and CDR2 as YYNGEE. CDR3 nucleotides: TGTGCCAGCAGCACAATGACCAGCACAGATACGCAGTATTTT. As protein: CASSTMTSTDTQYF. Looking up the rest from reference TRBV9 and TRBJ2-3 gives the full variable domain: DSGVTQTPKHLITATGQRVTLRCSPRSGDLSVYWYQQSLDQGLQFLIQYYNGEERAKGNILERFSAQQFPDLHSELNLSSLELGDSALYFCASSTMTSTDTQYFGPGTRLTVL.

The chain has TRBV7-2 and TRBJ1-5; unclear D gene. Germline CDR1 and CDR2: SGHTA and FQGNSA. This CDR3 comprises 12 residues. Between the trimmed V and J ends, which lost 1 base and 3 bases, there was a span of 1 base. This chain's CDR3 is CASSLDNQPQHF. The CDR3 coding sequence is TGTGCCAGCAGCTTAGACAATCAGCCCCAGCATTTT.

The chain couples TRBV10-1 to TRBJ2-1, with D perhaps being TRBD1 or TRBD2 (5 bases each). CDR1 is WNHNN and CDR2 is SYGVQD in the germline V gene (reference sequence). The CDR3 loop spans 17 amino acids. V shed 3 bases and J shed 5 bases, with 20 bases lying between them. The CDR3 sequence: CASSDGLGYEGNNEQFF. The CDR3 bases are TGCGCCAGCAGTGATGGTCTCGGCTATGAGGGGAACAATGAGCAGTTCTTC.